The 22 T cell receptor beta chains below come from one sample, sequenced in a study of blood T cell repertoires in COVID-19. Only in-frame clones appear in the TCRdb table, and some are missing; sequencing was by immunoSEQ multiplex PCR. The sample holds 230,000 or so clones, roughly 82% seen once. The sample comprised peripheral blood. These receptors came from a man aged 40-50 years who had recovered from COVID-19.

This clone appeared a single time. The chain carries TRBV5-1 and TRBJ2-5; TRBD1 matches 7 bases. The CDR3 covers 14 residues. The germline V gene encodes CDR1 SGHRS and CDR2 YFSETQ. J gave up 6 bases and V 6 bases, and 11 bases lay outside the gene matches. The CDR3 spells CASTPDRPGKTQYF. The CDR3 region has the DNA TGCGCCAGCACCCCGGACAGGCCTGGGAAGACCCAGTACTTC.

The chain recombines TRBV18 with TRBJ1-2, with 10 bases lining up with TRBD1. This CDR3 region has 14 residues. Germline-derived CDR1 and CDR2 are KGHSH and LQKENI. With V trimmed by 4 bases and J by 4 bases, 3 bases remained unmatched. CDR3 region: CASSRDRGSYGYTF. CDR3 DNA: TGTGCCAGCTCACGGGACAGGGGTAGCTATGGCTACACCTTC.

In its sample, this clone was seen once. The genes are TRBV6-2 or TRBV6-3 and TRBJ2-5, with TRBD2 matching 12 bases. The CDR3 length is 14 residues. The V gene end was trimmed by 4 bases and the J gene end by 4 bases; junction bases not matched to a gene: 1. Germline CDR1 MNHEY, CDR2 SVGEGT. The CDR3 loop reads CASSLLAGGETQYF. The CDR3 nucleotides read TGTGCCAGCAGTTTACTAGCGGGAGGAGAGACCCAGTACTTC.

Worth noting for this clone: Other nucleotide sequences from this sample produce the same CDR3. The J gene is TRBJ2-7, the V gene TRBV9; weak D call: TRBD1 (6 bases). Germline lookup yields CDR1 SGDLS and CDR2 YYNGEE. This CDR3 is built from 15 residues. V was clipped by 0 bases and J by 1 base, with 11 bases between them. The CDR3 is CASSVGGQGSYEQYF. CDR3 nucleotides: TGTGCCAGCAGCGTAGGTGGGCAGGGGTCCTACGAGCAGTACTTC. The full variable domain, rest sourced from reference TRBV9 and TRBJ2-7, is DSGVTQTPKHLITATGQRVTLRCSPRSGDLSVYWYQQSLDQGLQFLIQYYNGEERAKGNILERFSAQQFPDLHSELNLSSLELGDSALYFCASSVGGQGSYEQYFGPGTRLTVT.

This clone has only a few counts. The J gene is TRBJ1-1, the V gene TRBV6-5; D is perhaps TRBD1 (5 bases). The CDR3 covers 13 residues. CDR1 is MNHEY and CDR2 is SVGAGI in the germline V gene. Trimming removed 8 bases from V and 1 base from J, with 11 bases in between. The CDR3 region has the DNA TGTGCCAGCGGTAGACAGAGGAACACTGAAGCTTTCTTT. Protein sequence: CASGRQRNTEAFF.

The V call is TRBV6-2 or TRBV6-3, the J call TRBJ2-1, with 8 bases that match TRBD1. With 3 bases clipped from V and 9 bases from J, the junction kept 16 bases outside the gene matches. The CDR3 loop spans 17 amino acids. Germline assignment: CDR1 MNHEY and CDR2 SVGEGT. The CDR3 loop is CASSYRDRLPSGGEQFF. The CDR3 DNA sequence: TGTGCCAGCAGTTATAGGGACAGGTTACCTTCTGGGGGTGAGCAGTTCTTC.

This clone was detected a few times. CDR3 sequence (DNA): TGTGCCAGCAGCCCCGAACGGGGGTTAGCCAAAAACATTCAGTACTTC. This sequence encodes CASSPERGLAKNIQYF. The chain has TRBV7-2 and TRBJ2-4; maybe TRBD2 (6 bases). The V and J ends lost 5 bases and 0 bases respectively, with 14 bases between them. Germline CDR1 and CDR2: SGHTA and FQGNSA. This CDR3 comprises 16 residues.

The CDR3 DNA reads as TGTGCCAGCAGCCCACAGATCACAGATACGCAGTATTTT. Translation: CASSPQITDTQYF. The chain has TRBV9 and TRBJ2-3; D is uncertain. The CDR3 totals 13 residues. V was pared by 4 bases and J by 2 bases, with 8 bases between. Germline CDR1 is SGDLS and CDR2 is YYNGEE.

The chain has TRBV6-5 and TRBJ1-6, with TRBD1 as a possible D gene (6 bases). Germline V gene sequence: CDR1 MNHEY, CDR2 SVGAGI. The CDR3 is made up of 14 amino acids. The V gene lost 2 bases and the J gene lost 10 bases, with 12 bases spanning the gap. The CDR3 sequence is CASSYGGRASPLHF. DNA of the CDR3: TGTGCCAGCAGTTACGGGGGCAGGGCCTCACCCCTCCACTTT.

This clone was recorded a few times. The chain has TRBV7-9 and TRBJ2-6; weak D call: TRBD2 (5 bases). The CDR3 has 17 amino acids. Germline V gene lookup returns CDR1 SEHNR and CDR2 FQNEAQ (reference sequence). V lost 5 bases, J lost 4 bases, and 18 bases lay in between. CDR3 region: CASSPPAIARGANVLTF. The CDR3 bases are TGTGCCAGCAGCCCCCCGGCCATAGCGCGAGGGGCCAACGTCCTGACTTTC.

The J gene is TRBJ2-7, the V gene TRBV27, with 9 bases matching TRBD1. The CDR3 length is 12 residues. Germline-derived CDR1 and CDR2 are MNHEY and SMNVEV (reference sequence). Trimming took 11 bases from V and 0 from J; bases not matched to a gene: 2. The CDR3 DNA sequence: TGTGCCGTACAGGGGGCCTCCTACGAGCAGTACTTC. It translates to CAVQGASYEQYF.

This clone was seen once. V and J are TRBV2 and TRBJ2-7; the match to TRBD2 covers 11 bases. The CDR3 is 14 residues long. The germline V gene has CDR1 SNHLY and CDR2 FYNNEI. Trimming cost V 8 bases and J 3 bases; bases outside gene matches: 6. The CDR3 DNA reads TGTGCCAGCTGCACTAGCGGGGGTTTCTACGAGCAGTACTTC. Amino acid sequence: CASCTSGGFYEQYF.

The chain joins TRBV29-1 to TRBJ1-2, with 8 nucleotides matching TRBD1. With V trimmed by 7 bases and J by 6 bases, 7 bases remained unmatched. Germline-derived CDR1 and CDR2 are SQVTM and ANQGSEA. This CDR3 is built from 12 residues. The CDR3 loop reads CSAGGSVDGYTF. The CDR3 DNA follows: TGCAGCGCAGGGGGCAGCGTTGATGGCTACACCTTC.

CDR3 DNA: TGTGCCAGCAGCCATTGGTTCGTCGGGGAGGTAGGAACAGATACGCAGTATTTT. It specifies CASSHWFVGEVGTDTQYF. The V gene is TRBV5-8, the J gene TRBJ2-3, with D possibly being TRBD2 (6 bases). Trimming left V 4 bases short and J 3 bases short, with 24 bases between. The CDR3 consists of 18 residues. Germline CDR1 reads SGHTS; CDR2 reads YDEGEE.

This chain joins TRBV2 and TRBJ2-7; D call uncertain. V shed 2 bases and J shed 4 bases, with 3 bases lying between them. The CDR3 loop spans 11 amino acids. Germline lookup yields CDR1 SNHLY and CDR2 FYNNEI. The CDR3 spells CASSEQYEQYF. CDR3 nucleotides: TGTGCCAGCAGTGAACAATACGAGCAGTACTTC.

V and J are TRBV9 and TRBJ2-3; D unresolved. There are 12 residues in the CDR3. Deletions cut 2 bases from V and 2 bases from J, with 3 bases between. Germline CDR1 is SGDLS and CDR2 is YYNGEE. CDR3 nucleotides: TGTGCCAGCAGCGTTTACACAGATACGCAGTATTTT. Translating it yields CASSVYTDTQYF. Full variable domain (remainder filled in from reference TRBV9 and TRBJ2-3): DSGVTQTPKHLITATGQRVTLRCSPRSGDLSVYWYQQSLDQGLQFLIQYYNGEERAKGNILERFSAQQFPDLHSELNLSSLELGDSALYFCASSVYTDTQYFGPGTRLTVL.

The chain employs TRBV7-2 and TRBJ2-3, with D possibly being TRBD2 (6 bases). This CDR3 comprises 15 residues. Trimming removed 1 base at V and 6 bases at J, with 14 bases between. Germline V gene lookup returns CDR1 SGHTA and CDR2 FQGNSA. The DNA for the CDR3 is TGTGCCAGCAGCTTAGTACGGGGGTTGGCGGATACGCAGTATTTT. Translating it yields CASSLVRGLADTQYF.

The rearrangement links TRBV10-2 to TRBJ1-5; 9 nucleotides line up with TRBD1. The CDR3 totals 18 residues. After removal of 1 base from V and 4 bases from J, the junction contained 11 bases not matched to a gene. Germline CDR1 is WSHSY and CDR2 is SAAADI. CDR3 loop: CASSEYRVTGGENQPQHF. The CDR3 bases are TGCGCCAGCAGTGAGTATAGGGTGACAGGGGGTGAGAATCAGCCCCAGCATTTT.

The chain links TRBV10-3 to TRBJ2-1; 10 bases agree with TRBD1. Germline V CDR1 and CDR2: ENHRY, SYGVKD. This CDR3 region has 15 residues. With 8 bases clipped from V and 9 bases from J, the junction kept 13 bases outside the gene matches. The CDR3 loop is CAISVRGQGQGEQFF. DNA for the CDR3: TGTGCCATCTCGGTTAGGGGACAGGGGCAGGGTGAGCAGTTCTTC.

The chain employs TRBV10-1 and TRBJ2-1, with 10 bases fitting TRBD1. The trim removed 4 bases at V and 7 bases at J, leaving 4 bases unmatched. Germline values: CDR1 WNHNN, CDR2 SYGVQD (reference sequence). The CDR3 contains 14 residues. CDR3 nucleotides: TGCGCCAGCAGTGGGACAGGGGGTTGGAATGAGCAGTTCTTC. Protein sequence: CASSGTGGWNEQFF.

The CDR3 DNA sequence: TGTGCCAGCAGCCTGGGGCTAGCGGCGAACACCGGGGAGCTGTTTTTT. Encoded protein: CASSLGLAANTGELFF. The V call is TRBV7-6, the J call TRBJ2-2; 7 bases map to TRBD2. This CDR3 contains 16 residues. V trimming: 5 bases; J trimming: 0 bases; junction bases outside the gene matches: 6. CDR1 and CDR2 (germline): SGHVS, FNYEAQ.

This clone appeared a few times. CDR3 bases: TGTGCCAGCAGCTCGACAGGGAGTCGGGGCTATGGCTACACCTTC. Translated, it gives CASSSTGSRGYGYTF. The chain combines TRBV7-2 with TRBJ1-2; 7 nucleotides align to TRBD1. The CDR3 runs to 15 residues. CDR1 and CDR2 (germline): SGHTA, FQGNSA. The junction had 9 bases not matched to a gene; V was cut back by 4 bases and J by 4 bases. Filled out from reference TRBV7-2 and TRBJ1-2, the complete variable domain reads GAGVSQSPSNKVTEKGKDVELRCDPISGHTALYWYRQSLGQGLEFLIYFQGNSAPDKSGLPSDRFSAERTGGSVSTLTIQRTQQEDSAVYLCASSSTGSRGYGYTFGSGTRLTVV.